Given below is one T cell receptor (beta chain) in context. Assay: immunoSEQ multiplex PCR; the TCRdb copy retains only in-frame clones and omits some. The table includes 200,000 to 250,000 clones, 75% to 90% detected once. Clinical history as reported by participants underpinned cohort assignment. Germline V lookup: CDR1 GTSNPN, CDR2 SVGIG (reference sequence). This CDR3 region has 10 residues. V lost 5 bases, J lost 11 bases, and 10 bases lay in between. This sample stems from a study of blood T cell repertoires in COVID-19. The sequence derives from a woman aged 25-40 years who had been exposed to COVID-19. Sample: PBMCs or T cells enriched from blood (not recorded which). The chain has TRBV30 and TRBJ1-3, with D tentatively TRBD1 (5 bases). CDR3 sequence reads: CAWGAFAIYF. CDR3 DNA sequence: TGTGCCTGGGGGGCTTTCGCCATATATTTT.